Following are 10 T cell receptor beta chains from one sample sequenced in a study of cytomegalovirus exposure and HLA in healthy donors. With 60 Vbeta and 13 Jbeta primers, the PCR was carried out. Data came from immunoSEQ multiplex PCR; TCRdb stores just in-frame clones and leaves some out. The sample has fewer than 250,000 clones, about 74% seen once. Material for sequencing was PBMCs. These receptors were collected from a woman between 25 and 40 years old in good health and CMV-seronegative.

This chain connects TRBV6-6 to TRBJ2-5; weak D call: TRBD1 (5 bases). The CDR3 spans 13 residues. V lost 2 bases and J 5 bases, leaving 9 bases between the germline ends. CDR1 MNHNY and CDR2 SVGAGI come from the germline V gene (reference sequence). This chain's CDR3 is CASSYPGLETQYF. The CDR3 DNA reads TGTGCCAGCAGTTACCCAGGGTTGGAGACCCAGTACTTC.

The V and J genes are TRBV19 and TRBJ2-5, with 7 positions matching TRBD2. Trimming took 3 bases from V and 5 from J; bases not matched to a gene: 6. Germline lookup yields CDR1 LNHDA and CDR2 SQIVND (reference sequence). This CDR3 has 14 residues. The CDR3, as DNA: TGTGCCAGTAGTATCCGGGAGGAGAGTGAGACCCAGTACTTC. It specifies CASSIREESETQYF.

The chain combines TRBV9 with TRBJ2-5; the D gene is possibly TRBD2 (7 bases). The CDR3 consists of 16 residues. Germline V gives CDR1 SGDLS, CDR2 YYNGEE. Trimming pared 4 bases from V and 4 bases from J, leaving 20 bases between. In nucleotides, the CDR3 is TGTGCCAGCAGCCAAGCCGGGGGCGGGAGAGGAGAGACCCAGTACTTC. This translates into CASSQAGGGRGETQYF.

The DNA for the CDR3 is TGTGCCTGGAGGACCCCGGGACAGGGTGCGTTCTTC. Translated: CAWRTPGQGAFF. The chain combines TRBV30 with TRBJ2-1; 9 nucleotides line up with TRBD1. Germline V CDR1 and CDR2: GTSNPN, SVGIG (reference sequence). This CDR3 contains 12 residues. V lost 3 bases, J lost 15 bases, and 9 bases stayed unmatched.

The table lists this clone with a few counts. The chain has TRBV5-1 and TRBJ2-3; TRBD2 is a possible D gene (5 bases). Germline assignment: CDR1 SGHRS and CDR2 YFSETQ. V was pared by 6 bases and J by 6 bases, with 17 bases between. This CDR3 region has 14 residues. CDR3 in amino acids: CASIPAGSADTQYF. The CDR3 nucleotides are TGCGCCAGCATCCCCGCGGGTTCTGCGGATACGCAGTATTTT.

This chain joins TRBV13 and TRBJ2-1; 10 positions match TRBD2. Looked up from germline, CDR1 is PRHDT and CDR2 is FYEKMQ (reference sequence). V dropped 4 bases and J dropped 7; count of bases not matched to a gene: 7. The CDR3 length is 15 residues. Here the CDR3 reads CASSSSGGARNEQFF. CDR3 in DNA: TGTGCCAGCAGCTCGAGCGGGGGGGCGAGAAATGAGCAGTTCTTC.

The chain has TRBV29-1 and TRBJ2-3, with D possibly TRBD1 on 5 matching bases. The CDR3 is 13 amino acids. Per the germline V gene, CDR1 is SQVTM and CDR2 is ANQGSEA. V dropped 5 bases and J dropped 3 bases, with 12 bases sitting between them. The CDR3 loop reads CSVLTDLTDTQYF. CDR3 nucleotide sequence: TGCAGCGTTTTGACAGATCTTACAGATACGCAGTATTTT.

Points on this clone: Compared with germline, one end of the junction differs, possibly owing to a read error. The chain couples TRBV18 to TRBJ1-3; 9 nucleotides align to TRBD1. The CDR3 length is 19 residues. Germline assignment: CDR1 KGHSH and CDR2 LQKENI. The CDR3 loop reads CASSFSGQGLLGSGNAIYF. The CDR3, as DNA: TGTGCCAGCTCTTTTTCGGGACAGGGCCTGTTGGGCTCTGGAAACGCCATATATTTT.

Worth noting for this clone: At one end, the junction sequence differs from germline, possibly due to a read error. The genes are TRBV7-7 and TRBJ2-5, with a tentative D call TRBD1 (6 bases). There are 13 residues in the CDR3. Germline values: CDR1 SSHAT, CDR2 FNYEAQ (reference sequence). The CDR3 nucleotides are TGTGCTAGCAGCGCAGACAGGACCGAGACCCAGTACTTC. It is translated as CASSADRTETQYF.

This clone occurred a few times. It differs at one base from a far larger clone, so likely a read error. The rearrangement uses TRBV7-9 and TRBJ2-7, with a weak D call TRBD1 (6 bases). Germline V gene sequence: CDR1 SEHNR, CDR2 FQNEAQ (reference sequence). The CDR3 has 15 residues. The chain's CDR3 is CSSSLELGTGTEQYF. CDR3 nucleotide sequence: TGTTCCAGCAGCTTGGAGTTGGGAACAGGGACCGAGCAGTACTTC.